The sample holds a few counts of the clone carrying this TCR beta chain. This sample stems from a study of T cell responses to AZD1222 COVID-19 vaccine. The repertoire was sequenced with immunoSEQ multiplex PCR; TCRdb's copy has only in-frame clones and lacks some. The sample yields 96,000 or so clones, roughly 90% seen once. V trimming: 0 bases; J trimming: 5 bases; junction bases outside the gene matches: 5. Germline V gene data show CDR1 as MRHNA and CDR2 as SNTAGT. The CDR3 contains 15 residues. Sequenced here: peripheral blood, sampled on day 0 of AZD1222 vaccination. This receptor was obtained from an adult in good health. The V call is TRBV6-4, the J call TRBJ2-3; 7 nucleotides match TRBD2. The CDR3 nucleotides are TGTGCCAGCAGTGACTCGGACTCGGGGGGAGATACGCAGTATTTT. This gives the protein CASSDSDSGGDTQYF.